These T cell receptor beta chains were read from a single sample in a study of T cells in tuberculosis. Generated by immunoSEQ multiplex PCR, the TCRdb table keeps only in-frame clones and is missing some. The data contain about 33,000 clones, 87% of them singletons. The source material was PBMCs, sampled at tuberculosis diagnosis. Source of these receptors: an adult with tuberculosis. CDR3s include the opening cysteine and the closing phenylalanine or tryptophan. The D gene is left open where the match is weak. For some rows the clone size is stated as once, few or many, or as a class when expanded; others skip it.

j_call clone_size d_call v_call cdr3_nt cdr3_aa
TRBJ2-1 NA TRBD2 TRBV5-6 TGTGCCAGCAGCTTGGCTAGCGGCCCAAATGAGCAGTTCTTC CASSLASGPNEQFF
TRBJ2-3 NA TRBD2 TRBV28 TGTGCCAGCAGTTTTGGGCTAGCGGGAGTCAGAGATACGCAGTATTTT CASSFGLAGVRDTQYF
TRBJ2-7 NA NA TRBV13 TGTGCCAGCAGCTTGGCAGGCGACGAGCAGTACTTC CASSLAGDEQYF
TRBJ1-6 few TRBD1 TRBV28 TGTGCCAGCAGACCACCGGGACAGGTCCATTCACCCCTCCACTTT CASRPPGQVHSPLHF
TRBJ1-1 NA TRBD1 TRBV5-1 TGCGCCAGCAGCTTGACAGGGGGCGTAACGACTGAAGCTTTCTTT CASSLTGGVTTEAFF
TRBJ2-3 NA TRBD2 TRBV28 TGTGCCAGCAGTTTGCCAGCGGGGGGCGCCACAGATACGCAGTATTTT CASSLPAGGATDTQYF
TRBJ2-1 NA NA TRBV9 TGTGCCAGCAGCGTAGGGGGCGGTACCCTTGAGCAGTTCTTC CASSVGGGTLEQFF
TRBJ2-3 NA NA TRBV19 TGTGCCAGTAGTATAATGACAGGCACAGATACGCAGTATTTT CASSIMTGTDTQYF
TRBJ2-3 NA NA TRBV29-1 TGCAGCGTCGAAGGGGAGGCTTGGGATACGCAGTATTTT CSVEGEAWDTQYF
TRBJ2-3 NA NA TRBV7-9 TGTGCCAGCAGCTCCAGAAGTGCTAGCACAGATACGCAGTATTTT CASSSRSASTDTQYF